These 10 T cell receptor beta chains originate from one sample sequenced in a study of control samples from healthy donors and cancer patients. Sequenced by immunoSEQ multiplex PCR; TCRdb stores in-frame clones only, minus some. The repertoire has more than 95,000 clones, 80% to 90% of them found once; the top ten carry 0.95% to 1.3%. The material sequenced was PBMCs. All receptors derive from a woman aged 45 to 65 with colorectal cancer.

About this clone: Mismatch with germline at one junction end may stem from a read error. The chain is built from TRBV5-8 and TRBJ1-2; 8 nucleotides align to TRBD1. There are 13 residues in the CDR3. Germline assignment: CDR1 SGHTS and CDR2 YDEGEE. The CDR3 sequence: CASSLGQDVGYTF. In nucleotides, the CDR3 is TGTGCCAGCAGTTTGGGACAGGATGTCGGCTACACCTTC. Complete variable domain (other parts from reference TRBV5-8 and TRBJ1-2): EAGVTQSPTHLIKTRGQQATLRCSPISGHTSVYWYQQALGLGLQFLLWYDEGEERNRGNFPPRFSGRQFPNYSSELNVNALELEDSALYLCASSLGQDVGYTFGSGTRLTVV.

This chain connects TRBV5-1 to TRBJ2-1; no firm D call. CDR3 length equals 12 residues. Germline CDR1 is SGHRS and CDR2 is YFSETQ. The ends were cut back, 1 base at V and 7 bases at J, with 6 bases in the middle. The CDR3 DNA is TGCGCCAGCAGCTTGATGGAAAATGAGCAGTTCTTC. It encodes CASSLMENEQFF.

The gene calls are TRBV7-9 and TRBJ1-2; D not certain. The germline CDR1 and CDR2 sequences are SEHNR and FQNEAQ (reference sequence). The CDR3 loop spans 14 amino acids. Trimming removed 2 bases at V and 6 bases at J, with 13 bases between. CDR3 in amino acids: CASSLTGSRDGYTF. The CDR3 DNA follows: TGTGCCAGCAGCTTAACTGGCAGTAGAGATGGCTACACCTTC.

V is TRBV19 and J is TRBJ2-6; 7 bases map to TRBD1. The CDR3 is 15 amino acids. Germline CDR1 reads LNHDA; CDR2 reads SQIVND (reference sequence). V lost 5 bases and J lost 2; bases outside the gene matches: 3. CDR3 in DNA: TGTGCCAGTAGTCGACAGGGTACTGGGGCCAACGTCCTGACTTTC. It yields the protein CASSRQGTGANVLTF. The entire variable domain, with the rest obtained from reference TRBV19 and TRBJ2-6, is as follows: DGGITQSPKYLFRKEGQNVTLSCEQNLNHDAMYWYRQDPGQGLRLIYYSQIVNDFQKGDIAEGYSVSREKKESFPLTVTSAQKNPTAFYLCASSRQGTGANVLTFGAGSRLTVL.

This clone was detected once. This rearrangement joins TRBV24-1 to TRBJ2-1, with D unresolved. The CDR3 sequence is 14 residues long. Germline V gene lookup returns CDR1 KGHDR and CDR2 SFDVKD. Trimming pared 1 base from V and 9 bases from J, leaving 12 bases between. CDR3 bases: TGTGCCACCAGTGATTTTGGTAGGAGTCCTGAGCAGTTCTTC. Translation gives CATSDFGRSPEQFF.

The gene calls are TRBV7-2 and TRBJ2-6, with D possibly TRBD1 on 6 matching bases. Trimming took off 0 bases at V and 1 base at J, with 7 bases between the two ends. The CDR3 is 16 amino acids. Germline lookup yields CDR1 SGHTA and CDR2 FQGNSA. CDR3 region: CASSLATGSGANVLTF. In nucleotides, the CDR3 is TGTGCCAGCAGCTTAGCCACAGGGTCTGGGGCCAACGTCCTGACTTTC.

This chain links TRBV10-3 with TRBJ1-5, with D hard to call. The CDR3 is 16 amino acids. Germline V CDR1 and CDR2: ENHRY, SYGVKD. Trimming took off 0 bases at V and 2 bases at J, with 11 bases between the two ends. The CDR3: CAISESKPGGNQPQHF. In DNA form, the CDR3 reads TGTGCCATCAGTGAGTCGAAACCGGGAGGCAATCAGCCCCAGCATTTT.

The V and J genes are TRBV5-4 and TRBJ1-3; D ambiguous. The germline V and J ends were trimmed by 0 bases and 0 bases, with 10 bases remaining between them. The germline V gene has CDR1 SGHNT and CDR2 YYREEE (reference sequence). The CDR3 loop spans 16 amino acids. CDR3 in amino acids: CASSLGGRFSGNTIYF. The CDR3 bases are TGTGCCAGCAGCTTGGGCGGACGGTTCTCTGGAAACACCATATATTTT.

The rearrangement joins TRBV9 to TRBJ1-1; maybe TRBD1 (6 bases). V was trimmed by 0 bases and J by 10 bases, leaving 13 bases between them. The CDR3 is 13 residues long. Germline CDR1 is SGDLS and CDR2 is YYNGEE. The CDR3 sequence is CASSVDPGDVAFF. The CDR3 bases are TGTGCCAGCAGCGTAGATCCAGGGGATGTAGCTTTCTTT. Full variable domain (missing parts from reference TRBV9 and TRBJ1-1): DSGVTQTPKHLITATGQRVTLRCSPRSGDLSVYWYQQSLDQGLQFLIQYYNGEERAKGNILERFSAQQFPDLHSELNLSSLELGDSALYFCASSVDPGDVAFFGQGTRLTVV.

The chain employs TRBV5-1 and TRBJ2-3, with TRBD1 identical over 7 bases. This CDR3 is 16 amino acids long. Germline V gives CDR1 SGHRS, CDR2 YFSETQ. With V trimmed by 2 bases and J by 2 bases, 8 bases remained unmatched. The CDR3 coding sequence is TGCGCCAGCAGCTTAAGGGACAGCCCTTCCACAGATACGCAGTATTTT. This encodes CASSLRDSPSTDTQYF.